This TCR beta chain was found in a study of shared clonotypes between healthy human individuals. Notes on the study in general: It was the non-shared clonotypes that had lower generation probabilities than clonotypes shared by all four donors.

As regards this clone: Its antigen is not known.

It was roughly 190 ng DNA, 33,000 or so T cell genomes, that sorted-subset replicate PCRs used. Produced via immunoSEQ multiplex PCR; TCRdb's table is partial and in-frame only. This table holds about 79,000 clones, about 64% found once. The V and J ends lost 5 bases and 9 bases respectively, with 14 bases between them. Germline CDR1 reads MDHEN; CDR2 reads SYDVKM. This CDR3 has 13 residues. Combination of CD45RO+ cells with CCR7-negative CD45RA+ TemRA cells was used for CD8 memory. The chain couples TRBV28 to TRBJ1-5; D is undetermined. This TCR was sampled from a man younger than 40 in good health. The specimen was memory CD8+ T cells sorted from blood. Subset: CD45RO+ cells pooled with CCR7-negative TemRA cells. As DNA, the CDR3 is TGTGCCAGCAGTCGGACCTTGGGGAGGCCCCAGCATTTT. It yields the protein CASSRTLGRPQHF.